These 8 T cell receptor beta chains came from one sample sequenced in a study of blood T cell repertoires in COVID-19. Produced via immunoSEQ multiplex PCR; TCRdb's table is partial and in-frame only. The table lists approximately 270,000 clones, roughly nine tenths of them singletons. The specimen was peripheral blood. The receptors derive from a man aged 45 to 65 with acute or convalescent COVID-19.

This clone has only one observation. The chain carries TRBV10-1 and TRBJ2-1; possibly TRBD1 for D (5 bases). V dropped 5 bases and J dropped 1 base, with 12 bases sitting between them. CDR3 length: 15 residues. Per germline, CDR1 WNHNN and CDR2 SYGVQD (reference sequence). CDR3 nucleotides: TGCGCCAGCAGTAGAGGTAGGGGATCCTACAATGAGCAGTTCTTC. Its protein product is CASSRGRGSYNEQFF.

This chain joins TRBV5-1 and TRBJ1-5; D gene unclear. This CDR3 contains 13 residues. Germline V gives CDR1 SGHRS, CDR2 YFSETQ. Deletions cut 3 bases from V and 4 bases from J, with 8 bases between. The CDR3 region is CASSSTLNQPQHF. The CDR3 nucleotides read TGCGCCAGCAGCTCGACACTTAATCAGCCCCAGCATTTT.

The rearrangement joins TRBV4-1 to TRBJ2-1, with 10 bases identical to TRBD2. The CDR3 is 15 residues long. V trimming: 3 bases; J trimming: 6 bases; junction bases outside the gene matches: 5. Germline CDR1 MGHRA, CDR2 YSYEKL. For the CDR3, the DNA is TGCGCCAGCAGCCAGGTAGGACTAGCGGCCAATGAGCAGTTCTTC. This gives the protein CASSQVGLAANEQFF.

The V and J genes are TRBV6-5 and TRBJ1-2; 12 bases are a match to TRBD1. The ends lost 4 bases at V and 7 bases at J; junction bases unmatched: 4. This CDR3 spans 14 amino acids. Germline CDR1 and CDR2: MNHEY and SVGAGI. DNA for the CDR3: TGTGCCAGCAGTTGGGGGACAGGGGGCTTTGGCTACACCTTC. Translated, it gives CASSWGTGGFGYTF.

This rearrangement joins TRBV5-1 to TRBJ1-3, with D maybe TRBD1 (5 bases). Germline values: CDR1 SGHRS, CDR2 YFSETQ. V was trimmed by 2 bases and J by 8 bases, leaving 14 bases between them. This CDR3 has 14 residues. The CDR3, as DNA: TGCGCCAGCAGCTTTTACGACCCGGGGGACACCATATATTTT. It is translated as CASSFYDPGDTIYF. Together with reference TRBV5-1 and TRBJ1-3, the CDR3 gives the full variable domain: KAGVTQTPRYLIKTRGQQVTLSCSPISGHRSVSWYQQTPGQGLQFLFEYFSETQRNKGNFPGRFSGRQFSNSRSEMNVSTLELGDSALYLCASSFYDPGDTIYFGEGSWLTVV.

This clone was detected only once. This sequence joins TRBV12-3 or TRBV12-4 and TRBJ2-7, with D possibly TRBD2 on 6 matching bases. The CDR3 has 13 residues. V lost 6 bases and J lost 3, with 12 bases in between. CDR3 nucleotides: TGTGCCAGCAGACCTGGGACTGACTACGAGCAGTACTTC. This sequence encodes CASRPGTDYEQYF.

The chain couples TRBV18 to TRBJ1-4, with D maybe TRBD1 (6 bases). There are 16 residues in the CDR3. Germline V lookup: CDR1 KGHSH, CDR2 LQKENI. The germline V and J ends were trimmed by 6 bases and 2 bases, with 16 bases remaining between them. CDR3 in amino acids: CASSLGQMETNEKLFF. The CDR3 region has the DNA TGTGCCAGCTCCCTAGGACAGATGGAGACTAATGAAAAACTGTTTTTT.

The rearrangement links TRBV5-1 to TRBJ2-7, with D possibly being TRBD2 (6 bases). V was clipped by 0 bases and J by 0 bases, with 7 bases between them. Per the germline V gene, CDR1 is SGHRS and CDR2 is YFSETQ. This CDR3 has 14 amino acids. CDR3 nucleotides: TGCGCCAGCAGCTTGGGGACTAACTCCTACGAGCAGTACTTC. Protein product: CASSLGTNSYEQYF.